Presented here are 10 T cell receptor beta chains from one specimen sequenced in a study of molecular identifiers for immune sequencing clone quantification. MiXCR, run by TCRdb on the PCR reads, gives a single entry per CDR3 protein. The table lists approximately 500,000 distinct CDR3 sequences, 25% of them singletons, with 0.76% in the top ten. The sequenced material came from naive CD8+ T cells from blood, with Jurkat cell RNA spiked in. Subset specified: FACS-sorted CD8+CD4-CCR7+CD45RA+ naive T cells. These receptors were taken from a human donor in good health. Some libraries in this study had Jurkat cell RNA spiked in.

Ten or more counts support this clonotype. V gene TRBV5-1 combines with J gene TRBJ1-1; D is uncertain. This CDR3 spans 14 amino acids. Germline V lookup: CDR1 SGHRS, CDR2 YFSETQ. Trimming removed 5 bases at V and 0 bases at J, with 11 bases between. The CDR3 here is CASRLDILNTEAFF. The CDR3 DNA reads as TGCGCCAGCAGACTCGATATACTGAACACTGAAGCTTTCTTT.

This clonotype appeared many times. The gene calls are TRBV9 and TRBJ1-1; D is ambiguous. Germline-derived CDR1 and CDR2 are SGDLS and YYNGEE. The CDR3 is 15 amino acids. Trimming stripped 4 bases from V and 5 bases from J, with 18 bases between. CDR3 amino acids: CASSLTVGGRTEAFF. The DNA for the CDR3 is TGTGCCAGCAGCCTCACGGTCGGAGGAAGGACTGAAGCTTTCTTT. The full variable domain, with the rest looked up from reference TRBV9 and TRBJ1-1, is DSGVTQTPKHLITATGQRVTLRCSPRSGDLSVYWYQQSLDQGLQFLIQYYNGEERAKGNILERFSAQQFPDLHSELNLSSLELGDSALYFCASSLTVGGRTEAFFGQGTRLTVV.

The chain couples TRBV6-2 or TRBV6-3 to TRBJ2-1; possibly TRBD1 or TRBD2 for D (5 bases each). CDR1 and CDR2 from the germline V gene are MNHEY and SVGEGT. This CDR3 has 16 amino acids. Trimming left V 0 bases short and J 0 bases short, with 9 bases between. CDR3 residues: CASSYSRDHSYNEQFF. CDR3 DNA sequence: TGTGCCAGCAGTTACTCCCGGGACCACTCCTACAATGAGCAGTTCTTC.

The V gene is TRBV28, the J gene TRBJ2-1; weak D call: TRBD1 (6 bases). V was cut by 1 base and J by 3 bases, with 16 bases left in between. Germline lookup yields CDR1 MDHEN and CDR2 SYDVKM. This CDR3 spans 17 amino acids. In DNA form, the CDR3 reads TGTGCCAGCAGTTTATTACCAGGGGACCACAGCTACAATGAGCAGTTCTTC. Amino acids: CASSLLPGDHSYNEQFF.

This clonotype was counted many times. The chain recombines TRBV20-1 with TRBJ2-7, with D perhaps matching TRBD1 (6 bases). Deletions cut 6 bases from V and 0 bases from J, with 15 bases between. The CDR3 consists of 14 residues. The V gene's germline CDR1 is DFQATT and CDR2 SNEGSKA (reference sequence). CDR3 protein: CSATGTTISYEQYF. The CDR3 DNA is TGCAGTGCAACCGGGACAACGATCTCCTACGAGCAGTACTTC.

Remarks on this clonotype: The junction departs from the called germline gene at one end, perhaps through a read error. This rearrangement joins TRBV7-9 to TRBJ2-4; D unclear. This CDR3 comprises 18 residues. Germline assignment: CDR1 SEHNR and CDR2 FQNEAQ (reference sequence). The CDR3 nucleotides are TGTGCCAGCAGCTTAGTATTGCAGTGGTCCATAGCCATAAACATTCAGTACTTC. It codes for CASSLVLQWSIAINIQYF. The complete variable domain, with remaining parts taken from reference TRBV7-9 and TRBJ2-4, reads DTGVSQNPRHKITKRGQNVTFRCDPISEHNRLYWYRQTLGQGPEFLTYFQNEAQLEKSRLLSDRFSAERPKGSFSTLEIQRTEQGDSAMYLCASSLVLQWSIAINIQYFGAGTRLSVL.

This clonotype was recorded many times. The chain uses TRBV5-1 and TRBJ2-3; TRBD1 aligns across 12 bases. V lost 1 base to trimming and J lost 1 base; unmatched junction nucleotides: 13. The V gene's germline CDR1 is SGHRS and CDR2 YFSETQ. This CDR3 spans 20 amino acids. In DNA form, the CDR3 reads TGCGCCAGCAGCTTGAGAGGGACAGGGGGCTACGGAATCGGCACAGATACGCAGTATTTT. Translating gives CASSLRGTGGYGIGTDTQYF.

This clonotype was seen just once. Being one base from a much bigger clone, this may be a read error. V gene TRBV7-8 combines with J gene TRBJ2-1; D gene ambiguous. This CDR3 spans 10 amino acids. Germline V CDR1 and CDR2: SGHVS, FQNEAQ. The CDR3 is CGISLNEQFF. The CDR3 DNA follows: TGTGGCATCAGTCTGAATGAGCAGTTCTTC.

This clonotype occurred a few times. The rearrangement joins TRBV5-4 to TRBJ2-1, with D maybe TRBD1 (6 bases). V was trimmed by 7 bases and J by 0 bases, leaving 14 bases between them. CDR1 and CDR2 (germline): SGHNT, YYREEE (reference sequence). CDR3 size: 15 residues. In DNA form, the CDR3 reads TGTGCCAGCTACCAACAGGGTTCCTCCTACAATGAGCAGTTCTTC. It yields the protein CASYQQGSSYNEQFF.

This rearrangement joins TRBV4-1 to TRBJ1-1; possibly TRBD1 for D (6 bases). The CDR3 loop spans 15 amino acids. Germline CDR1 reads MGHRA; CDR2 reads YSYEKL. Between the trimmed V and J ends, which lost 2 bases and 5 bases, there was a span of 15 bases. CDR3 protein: CASSQFSRGGTEAFF. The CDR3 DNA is TGCGCCAGCAGCCAATTCAGCAGGGGAGGAACTGAAGCTTTCTTT.